Listed below are T cell receptor beta chains from one sample, sequenced in a study of blood T cell repertoires in COVID-19. Here immunoSEQ multiplex PCR was the method, and the copy in TCRdb shows in-frame clones only, minus some. The profile shows about 89,000 clones, 75% to 80% of them singletons. Sequenced sample: peripheral blood. The receptors shown here come from a man between 65 and 85 years old with COVID-19, enrolled during active disease. The CDR3 runs from the conserved cysteine through the conserved F or W. The D gene is left open where the match is weak. Clone size is given for some rows only: seen once, a few or many times, or a class if the clone is expanded.

-,TRBV2,TRBJ1-5,-,TGTGCCAGCAACCAGGGACTCGGCAATCAGCCCCAGCATTTT,CASNQGLGNQPQHF
-,TRBV19,TRBJ2-4,-,TGTGCCAGTAGTCCCCGGTTTGCGGGGAAAAACATTCAGTACTTC,CASSPRFAGKNIQYF
-,TRBV6-6,TRBJ2-7,-,TGTGCCAGCAGCTCGGACGGGATTCGGGAGCAGTACTTC,CASSSDGIREQYF
-,TRBV27,TRBJ1-5,many,TGTGCCAGCAGTCCAACAGGGTACAGTCAGCCCCAGCATTTT,CASSPTGYSQPQHF
-,TRBV6-5,TRBJ1-2,-,TGTGCTACAGCGGGGGCAGGAGGCTACACCTTC,CATAGAGGYTF
TRBD1,TRBV20-1,TRBJ1-1,once,TGCAGTGCTAGTTTGCGCAGGGGGCCATATGAAGCTTTCTTT,CSASLRRGPYEAFF
TRBD1,TRBV28,TRBJ1-2,few,TGTGCCAGCAGTTTAGACAGGGGAGGGTATGGCTACACCTTC,CASSLDRGGYGYTF
TRBD1,TRBV28,TRBJ2-7,many,TGTGCCAGCAGTTTACCCGGGACAGGGGGGATCTACGAGCAGTACTTC,CASSLPGTGGIYEQYF
TRBD1,TRBV2,TRBJ2-7,-,TGTGCCAGCAGTCCCGAGGGGGACAGGGCCGTCTACGAGCAGTACTTC,CASSPEGDRAVYEQYF
-,TRBV5-8,TRBJ2-1,-,TGTGCCAGCAGCTTGAGTAGACGGGAGAGGGACAATGAGCAGTTCTTC,CASSLSRRERDNEQFF
-,TRBV2,TRBJ2-1,-,TGTGCCAGTCGACAGGCGACAGGACGCAATGAGCAGTTCTTC,CASRQATGRNEQFF
TRBD1,TRBV4-1,TRBJ2-1,-,TGCGCCAGCAGCCAAGATCGTCGGACAGGGACTTACAATGAGCAGTTCTTC,CASSQDRRTGTYNEQFF
TRBD1,TRBV30,TRBJ1-6,medium-sized,TGTGCCTGGTCTCTCTTGGGACAGCTAGGCTATTCACCCCTCCACTTT,CAWSLLGQLGYSPLHF
TRBD2,TRBV10-2,TRBJ2-7,-,TGCGCCACCCTGAAGGGGCGAGCGGGAGATAAGGACGAGCAGTACTTC,CATLKGRAGDKDEQYF
TRBD1,TRBV19,TRBJ1-5,-,TGTGCCAGTAGTAAGGGACAGGCTGGAAATCAGCCCCAGCATTTT,CASSKGQAGNQPQHF
TRBD1,TRBV7-9,TRBJ1-1,few,TGTGCCAGCACCGACAGGGACCCTGAAGCTTTCTTT,CASTDRDPEAFF